The T cell receptor (beta chain) described here comes from a study of T cell responses to AZD1222 COVID-19 vaccine. Method: immunoSEQ multiplex PCR; TCRdb's copy keeps in-frame clones and lacks some. The data contain fewer than 120,000 clones, 65% to 85% of them singletons. Sequencing used peripheral blood, obtained on day 0 of AZD1222 vaccination. The TCR sequence derives from an adult in good health.

The CDR3 bases are TGTGCCAGCAGTTTAACGGGGAATAATGAAAAACTGTTTTTT. This encodes CASSLTGNNEKLFF. The rearrangement links TRBV28 to TRBJ1-4, with D uncertain. Germline-derived CDR1 and CDR2 are MDHEN and SYDVKM. This CDR3 comprises 14 residues. Trimming removed 2 bases at V and 4 bases at J, with 8 bases between.